The 5 T cell receptor beta chains below come from one sample, sequenced in a study of neurological immune-mediated disorders. One entry per CDR3 protein, called by TCRdb with MiXCR from the 5' RACE reads. The data show tens of thousands of distinct CDR3 sequences, 4.5% seen once. The source material was PBMCs. Source of these receptors: a young man with multiple sclerosis.

As regards this clonotype: A read error is possible here, since a much larger clone lies one base away. This chain uses TRBV20-1 with TRBJ1-1; D remains unclear. Germline values: CDR1 DFQATT, CDR2 SNEGSKA (reference sequence). Trimming took 5 bases from V and 3 from J, leaving 13 bases between them. This CDR3 has 13 amino acids. The CDR3 sequence: CSARGKGDTEAFF. CDR3 bases: TGCAGTGCTCGAGGAAAGGGAGACACTGAAGCTTTCTTT.

This clonotype showed up many times. The gene calls are TRBV10-2 and TRBJ2-1; 7 nucleotides match TRBD1. Germline V gene sequence: CDR1 WSHSY, CDR2 SAAADI. V was clipped by 5 bases and J by 5 bases; unmatched bases: 15. CDR3 length equals 17 residues. Written as DNA, the CDR3 is TGCGCCAGCAGTAGTATTACAGGGGTCAAGGGGAACAATGAGCAGTTCTTC. The encoded protein is CASSSITGVKGNNEQFF.

This clonotype was observed many times. The chain links TRBV27 to TRBJ2-2; 7 nucleotides align to TRBD2. Germline V CDR1 and CDR2: MNHEY, SMNVEV (reference sequence). The CDR3 length is 17 residues. The junction had 13 bases not matched to a gene; V was cut back by 5 bases and J by 4 bases. The CDR3 DNA sequence: TGTGCCAGCAGTACACTAGCGCCCCGAGGTACCACCGGGGAGCTGTTTTTT. It specifies CASSTLAPRGTTGELFF.

This clonotype has only a few counts. A much more abundant neighbour one base away suggests this may be a read error. The rearrangement uses TRBV5-5 and TRBJ2-2; D is perhaps TRBD1 (6 bases). The V end lost 6 bases, the J end lost 2 bases, and 8 bases lay between the germline ends. The CDR3 loop spans 13 amino acids. Germline CDR1 SGHKS, CDR2 YYEKEE (reference sequence). The CDR3 reads CASMGANTGELFF. For the CDR3, the DNA is TGTGCCAGCATGGGGGCAAACACCGGGGAGCTGTTTTTT.

This clonotype was seen at least ten times. V gene TRBV7-9 combines with J gene TRBJ1-1, with D unclear. V was shortened by 4 bases and J by 1 base, with 10 bases between the two germline ends. The length of the CDR3 is 14 residues. Germline CDR1 and CDR2: SEHNR and FQNEAQ (reference sequence). CDR3 bases: TGTGCCAGCAGCTGGGCGGGGTCGAACACTGAAGCTTTCTTT. Its protein is CASSWAGSNTEAFF. Full variable domain (outside the CDR3, taken from reference TRBV7-9 and TRBJ1-1): DTGVSQNPRHKITKRGQNVTFRCDPISEHNRLYWYRQTLGQGPEFLTYFQNEAQLEKSRLLSDRFSAERPKGSFSTLEIQRTEQGDSAMYLCASSWAGSNTEAFFGQGTRLTVV.